The next 17 T cell receptor beta chains were all read from a single sample in a study of cytomegalovirus exposure and HLA in healthy donors. The primer mix had 60 Vbeta and 13 Jbeta primers. Assay used: immunoSEQ multiplex PCR; TCRdb lists only in-frame clones, some missing. The sample yields fewer than 150,000 clones, roughly four fifths seen once. What was sequenced was PBMCs. Receptors originate from a woman aged 18-29 years in good health and CMV-seronegative.

The chain links TRBV5-1 to TRBJ2-2, with TRBD2 matching 8 bases. Germline trimming cut 1 base from V and 1 base from J; bases unmatched to any gene: 0. CDR3 size: 15 residues. Germline-derived CDR1 and CDR2 are SGHRS and YFSETQ. The CDR3 nucleotides are TGCGCCAGCAGCTTGACTAGCGGGAACACCGGGGAGCTGTTTTTT. Its protein product is CASSLTSGNTGELFF.

Written as DNA, the CDR3 is TGTGCCAGCAGCTTATGGACTGTCGATGAGCAGTTCTTC. It encodes CASSLWTVDEQFF. This chain joins TRBV5-6 and TRBJ2-1; maybe TRBD2 (5 bases). The CDR3 sequence is 13 residues long. Trimming pared 2 bases from V and 8 bases from J, leaving 11 bases between. Looked up from germline, CDR1 is SGHDT and CDR2 is YYEEEE.

The V call is TRBV19, the J call TRBJ1-1; D perhaps matches TRBD1 (6 bases). CDR3 length equals 12 residues. Trimming stripped 6 bases from V and 12 bases from J, with 17 bases between. Germline CDR1 LNHDA, CDR2 SQIVND (reference sequence). The chain's CDR3 is CASRARDTITFF. The CDR3 coding sequence is TGTGCCAGTAGAGCTCGGGACACAATAACTTTCTTT. Using reference TRBV19 and TRBJ1-1 for the parts outside the CDR3, the full variable domain is DGGITQSPKYLFRKEGQNVTLSCEQNLNHDAMYWYRQDPGQGLRLIYYSQIVNDFQKGDIAEGYSVSREKKESFPLTVTSAQKNPTAFYLCASRARDTITFFGQGTRLTVV.

This clone occurred a few times. The chain joins TRBV4-2 to TRBJ1-4, with TRBD1 matching over 7 bases. The germline CDR1 and CDR2 sequences are LGHNA and YNFKEQ. The CDR3 contains 16 residues. The trim removed 1 base at V and 0 bases at J, leaving 2 bases unmatched. CDR3 coding DNA: TGTGCCAGCAGCCAAGGGGGGACAGCAACTAATGAAAAACTGTTTTTT. It codes for CASSQGGTATNEKLFF.

V usage is TRBV28 and J usage is TRBJ1-2; 7 nucleotides align to TRBD1. From germline, CDR1 is MDHEN and CDR2 SYDVKM. The CDR3 runs to 13 residues. Trimming at V came to 6 bases and at J to 6 bases, leaving 7 bases not matched to a gene. CDR3 in DNA: TGTGCCAGCAGCCCCCCTGGACAGGATGGCTACACCTTC. Amino acid sequence: CASSPPGQDGYTF.

The chain combines TRBV11-2 with TRBJ2-7; D possibly corresponds to TRBD2 (6 bases). The CDR3 is 13 residues long. CDR1 SGHAT and CDR2 FQNNGV come from the germline V gene. With 0 bases removed from V and 6 bases from J, the gap between germline ends came to 9 bases. CDR3 amino acids: CASSLEGGTEQYF. The CDR3 coding sequence is TGTGCCAGCAGCTTAGAAGGAGGGACCGAGCAGTACTTC.

The chain links TRBV11-2 to TRBJ2-7, with D maybe TRBD2 (6 bases). The length of the CDR3 is 11 residues. The V end was cut by 10 bases, the J end by 4 bases, with 11 bases between. Germline lookup yields CDR1 SGHAT and CDR2 FQNNGV. The chain's CDR3 is CATSGGYEQYF. The CDR3 DNA is TGTGCCACGAGTGGGGGGTACGAGCAGTACTTC.

This chain's CDR3 is CASTEPGGGTEAFF. The CDR3, as DNA: TGTGCCAGCACTGAGCCCGGTGGAGGCACTGAAGCTTTCTTT. This chain uses TRBV25-1 with TRBJ1-1; D is ambiguous. CDR1 MGHDK and CDR2 SYGVNS come from the germline V gene. The V and J ends lost 7 bases and 4 bases respectively, with 16 bases between them. The CDR3 has 14 residues. The full variable domain, completed using reference TRBV25-1 and TRBJ1-1, is EADIYQTPRYLVIGTGKKITLECSQTMGHDKMYWYQQDPGMELHLIHYSYGVNSTEKGDLSSESTVSRIRTEHFPLTLESARPSHTSQYLCASTEPGGGTEAFFGQGTRLTVV.

J is TRBJ2-7 and V is TRBV2, with D uncertain. The CDR3 consists of 12 residues. Germline V CDR1 and CDR2: SNHLY, FYNNEI. V gave up 3 bases and J gave up 2 bases, with 5 bases separating them. The chain's CDR3 is CASSDSPYEQYF. The CDR3 region has the DNA TGTGCCAGCAGTGACAGTCCCTACGAGCAGTACTTC.

The chain joins TRBV2 to TRBJ2-3; D perhaps matches TRBD1 (6 bases). Trimming shortened V by 5 bases and J by 0 bases, and 9 bases separated the two germline ends. The CDR3 runs to 14 residues. Per the germline V gene, CDR1 is SNHLY and CDR2 is FYNNEI. CDR3 DNA: TGTGCCAGCAGTATCGACAGGAGCACAGATACGCAGTATTTT. Protein product: CASSIDRSTDTQYF. Together with reference TRBV2 and TRBJ2-3, the CDR3 gives the full variable domain: EPEVTQTPSHQVTQMGQEVILRCVPISNHLYFYWYRQILGQKVEFLVSFYNNEISEKSEIFDDQFSVERPDGSNFTLKIRSTKLEDSAMYFCASSIDRSTDTQYFGPGTRLTVL.

This clone was detected only a few times. The V gene is TRBV5-1, the J gene TRBJ2-1; D may be TRBD1 (6 bases). CDR1 and CDR2 (germline): SGHRS, YFSETQ. Trimming stripped 4 bases from V and 8 bases from J, with 16 bases between. The CDR3 contains 14 residues. In nucleotides, the CDR3 is TGCGCCAGCAGCCCACGGGACAACGTGGATGAGCAGTTCTTC. Translation gives CASSPRDNVDEQFF.

This chain links TRBV29-1 with TRBJ2-7, with D perhaps TRBD1 (6 bases). From germline, CDR1 is SQVTM and CDR2 ANQGSEA. Trimming shortened V by 5 bases and J by 4 bases, and 15 bases separated the two germline ends. CDR3 length equals 13 residues. As DNA, the CDR3 is TGCAGCGTTCGGACAGACCTTTTATACGAGCAGTACTTC. It yields the protein CSVRTDLLYEQYF.

V and J are TRBV13 and TRBJ2-7; the match to TRBD1 covers 8 bases. The germline V gene encodes CDR1 PRHDT and CDR2 FYEKMQ (reference sequence). CDR3 length equals 12 residues. V trimming: 3 bases; J trimming: 6 bases; junction bases outside the gene matches: 1. CDR3 protein: CASSFGTGEQYV. CDR3 nucleotides: TGTGCCAGCAGCTTCGGGACAGGCGAGCAGTACGTC.

This chain links TRBV6-1 with TRBJ1-4, with 8 bases aligning to TRBD1. Losses at the gene ends were 2 bases for V and 3 bases for J; bases not matched to a gene: 14. CDR1 is MNHNS and CDR2 is SASEGT in the germline V gene. The CDR3 sequence is 19 residues long. The CDR3 protein is CASSEPRSTGVGPNEKLFF. The CDR3, as DNA: TGTGCCAGCAGTGAACCAAGATCGACAGGGGTGGGACCTAATGAAAAACTGTTTTTT.

The CDR3 bases are TGTGCCAGCAGTTATGGGACAGGGAGCACAGATACGCAGTATTTT. It is translated as CASSYGTGSTDTQYF. The chain uses TRBV5-6 and TRBJ2-3; 9 nucleotides line up with TRBD1. With 5 bases clipped from V and 0 bases from J, the junction kept 4 bases outside the gene matches. This CDR3 region has 15 residues. Germline V lookup: CDR1 SGHDT, CDR2 YYEEEE.

The chain carries TRBV6-5 and TRBJ1-3; D is possibly TRBD1 (6 bases). Germline CDR1 MNHEY, CDR2 SVGAGI. The CDR3 consists of 13 residues. The V gene lost 4 bases and the J gene lost 11 bases, with 15 bases spanning the gap. The CDR3 region is CASSSGERRPIYF. The CDR3 bases are TGTGCCAGCAGTTCAGGGGAGAGAAGACCCATATATTTT.

The CDR3 DNA follows: TGTGCCAGCAGTTTGACAGGGAGTCAGCCCCAGCATTTT. Protein: CASSLTGSQPQHF. The chain employs TRBV28 and TRBJ1-5; 7 bases agree with TRBD1. CDR3 length equals 13 residues. The trim removed 3 bases at V and 6 bases at J, leaving 2 bases unmatched. CDR1 is MDHEN and CDR2 is SYDVKM in the germline V gene.